The clone carrying this T cell receptor (beta chain) turned up a few times. Its target is not known. This specimen belongs to a study of human T cells and chemical hapten exposure. Study as a whole: How much TCR each sample yielded varied, mostly because pooled library volumes differed slightly.

Findings and caveats of the study: Sensitizing with DPC caused no change in TCRs above 1 in 1000 frequency.

Original analysis: TCR counts had a median of approximately 96,000 per sample and spanned 23,224 to 690,600. TCRdb independently ran MiXCR on the RACE reads; one entry per CDR3 protein. TCRdb, not the authors, supplied the V and J calls. The sample consists of approximately 96,000 distinct CDR3 sequences, 7% to 10% of them appearing once. The CDR3 extends over 18 amino acids. J was trimmed by 3 bases and V by 3 bases; bases with no gene match: 9. Per germline, CDR1 LNHDA and CDR2 SQIVND (reference sequence). Stated time point: patch test 2, 6 weeks after DPC sensitization. Treatment here: therapeutic diphenylcyclopropenone sensitization with weekly scalp DPC.

The sample was whole blood, taken in connection with sensitization to the hapten diphenylcyclopropenone (DPC). The rearrangement joins TRBV19 to TRBJ2-1, with 12 bases that match TRBD2. The receptor comes from a woman in her 40s with alopecia areata. Some clones in this sample may be carry-over from other donors' samples. CDR3 nucleotide sequence: TGTGCCAGTAGTATTCTAGCGGGAGGGGGGGTAAACTACAATGAGCAGTTCTTC. This gives the protein CASSILAGGGVNYNEQFF.